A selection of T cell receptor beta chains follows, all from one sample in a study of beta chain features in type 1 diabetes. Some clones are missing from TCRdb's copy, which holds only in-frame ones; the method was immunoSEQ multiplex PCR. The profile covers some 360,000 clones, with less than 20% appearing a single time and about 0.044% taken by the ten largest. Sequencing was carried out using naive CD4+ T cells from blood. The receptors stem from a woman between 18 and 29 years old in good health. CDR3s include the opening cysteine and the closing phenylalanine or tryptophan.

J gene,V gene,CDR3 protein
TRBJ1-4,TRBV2,CASRQGLEEKLFF
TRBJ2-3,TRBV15,CATSRDGVAGFRGDTQYF
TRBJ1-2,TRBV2,CASSRQGARYGYTF
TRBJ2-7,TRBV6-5,CASSDWGVGEQYF
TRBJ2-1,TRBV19,CASSPDNEQFF
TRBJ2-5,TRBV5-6,CASSLNYETQYF
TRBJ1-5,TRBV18,CASSPFTGGADQPQHF
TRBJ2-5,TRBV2,CASGLAGGPLLETQYF
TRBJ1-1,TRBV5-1,CASSPHGNTEAFF
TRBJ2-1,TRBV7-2,CASSAGLVQFF
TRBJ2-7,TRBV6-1,CASSGHHYEQYF
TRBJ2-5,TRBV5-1,CASREQGADQETQYF
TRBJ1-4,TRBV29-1,CSVGQGNEKLFF
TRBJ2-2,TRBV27,CASSFRTSGTNTGELFF
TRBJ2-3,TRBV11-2,CASSLVSSGTDTQYF
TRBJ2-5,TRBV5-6,CASSSQETQYF
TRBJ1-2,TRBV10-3,CANGDPTYGYTF
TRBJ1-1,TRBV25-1,CASSERSGGFAEAFF
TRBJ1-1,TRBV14,CASSQGVPGDTEAFF
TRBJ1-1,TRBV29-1,CSVEDTGWGTEAFF
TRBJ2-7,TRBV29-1,CSVRDRVVPYEQYF
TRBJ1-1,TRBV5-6,CASSLGDRGLTEAFF
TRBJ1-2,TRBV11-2,CASSPVGGQRSYTF
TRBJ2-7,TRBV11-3,CASSLGTTYEQYF
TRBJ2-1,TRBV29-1,CSVEDLGGPSFF
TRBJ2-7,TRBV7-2,CASSSRPGLISYEQYF